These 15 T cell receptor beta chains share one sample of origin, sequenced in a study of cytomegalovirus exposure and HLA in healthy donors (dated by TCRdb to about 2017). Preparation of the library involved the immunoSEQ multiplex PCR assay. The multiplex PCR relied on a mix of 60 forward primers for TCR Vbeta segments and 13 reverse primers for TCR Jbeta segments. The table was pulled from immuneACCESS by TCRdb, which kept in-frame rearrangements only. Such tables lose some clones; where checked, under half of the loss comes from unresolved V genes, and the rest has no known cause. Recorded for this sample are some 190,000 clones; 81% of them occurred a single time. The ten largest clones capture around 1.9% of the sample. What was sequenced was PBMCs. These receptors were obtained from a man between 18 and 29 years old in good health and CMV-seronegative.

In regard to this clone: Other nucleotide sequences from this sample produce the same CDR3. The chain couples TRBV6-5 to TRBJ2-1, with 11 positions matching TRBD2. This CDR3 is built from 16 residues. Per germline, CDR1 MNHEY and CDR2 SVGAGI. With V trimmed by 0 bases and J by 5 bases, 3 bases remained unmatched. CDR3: CASSYSSTSGNNEQFF. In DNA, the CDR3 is TGTGCCAGCAGTTACTCATCGACTAGCGGGAACAATGAGCAGTTCTTC.

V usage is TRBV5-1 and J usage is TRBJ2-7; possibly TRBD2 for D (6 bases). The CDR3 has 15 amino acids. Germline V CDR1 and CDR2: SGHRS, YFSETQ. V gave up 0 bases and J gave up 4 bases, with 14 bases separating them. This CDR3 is CASSLDRGLQYEQYF. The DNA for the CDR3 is TGCGCCAGCAGCTTGGATAGGGGACTCCAATACGAGCAGTACTTC. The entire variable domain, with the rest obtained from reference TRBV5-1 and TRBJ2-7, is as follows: KAGVTQTPRYLIKTRGQQVTLSCSPISGHRSVSWYQQTPGQGLQFLFEYFSETQRNKGNFPGRFSGRQFSNSRSEMNVSTLELGDSALYLCASSLDRGLQYEQYFGPGTRLTVT.

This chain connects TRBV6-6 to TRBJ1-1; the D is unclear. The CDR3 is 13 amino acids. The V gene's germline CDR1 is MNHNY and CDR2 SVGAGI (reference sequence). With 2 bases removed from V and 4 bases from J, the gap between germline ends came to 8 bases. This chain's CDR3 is CASSYNQATEAFF. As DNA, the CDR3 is TGTGCCAGCAGTTACAATCAGGCCACTGAAGCTTTCTTT.

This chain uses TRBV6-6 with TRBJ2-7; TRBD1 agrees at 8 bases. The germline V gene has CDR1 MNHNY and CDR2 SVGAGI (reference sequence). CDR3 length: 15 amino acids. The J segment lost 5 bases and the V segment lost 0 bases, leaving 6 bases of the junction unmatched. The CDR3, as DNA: TGTGCCAGCAGTTACTCCACAGGGGGAGTCGACGAGCAGTACTTC. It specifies CASSYSTGGVDEQYF.

CDR3 region: CSAATPYEQYF. The CDR3 DNA follows: TGCAGTGCTGCGACACCTTACGAGCAGTACTTC. This chain uses TRBV20-1 with TRBJ2-7, with D unresolved. Germline V CDR1 and CDR2: DFQATT, SNEGSKA (reference sequence). Trimming took 5 bases from V and 4 from J, leaving 9 bases between them. The CDR3 length is 11 residues.

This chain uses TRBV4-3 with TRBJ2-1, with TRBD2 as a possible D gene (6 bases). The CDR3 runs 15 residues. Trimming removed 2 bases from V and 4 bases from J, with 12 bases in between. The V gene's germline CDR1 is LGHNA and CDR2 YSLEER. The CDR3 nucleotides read TGCGCCAGCAGCCAACCTGGTGCGGGATACAATGAGCAGTTCTTC. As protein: CASSQPGAGYNEQFF.

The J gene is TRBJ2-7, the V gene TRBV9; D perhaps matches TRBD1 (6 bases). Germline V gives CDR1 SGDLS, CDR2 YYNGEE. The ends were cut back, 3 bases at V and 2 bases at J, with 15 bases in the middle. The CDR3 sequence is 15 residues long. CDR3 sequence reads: CASSAYQTGPYEQYF. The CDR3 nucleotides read TGTGCCAGCAGCGCCTATCAGACAGGTCCCTACGAGCAGTACTTC.

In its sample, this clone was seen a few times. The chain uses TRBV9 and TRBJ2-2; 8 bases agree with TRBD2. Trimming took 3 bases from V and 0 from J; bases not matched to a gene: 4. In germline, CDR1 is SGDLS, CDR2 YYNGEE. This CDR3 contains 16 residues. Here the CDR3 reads CASSARGGSNTGELFF. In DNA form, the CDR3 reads TGTGCCAGCAGCGCCCGCGGGGGGTCGAACACCGGGGAGCTGTTTTTT.

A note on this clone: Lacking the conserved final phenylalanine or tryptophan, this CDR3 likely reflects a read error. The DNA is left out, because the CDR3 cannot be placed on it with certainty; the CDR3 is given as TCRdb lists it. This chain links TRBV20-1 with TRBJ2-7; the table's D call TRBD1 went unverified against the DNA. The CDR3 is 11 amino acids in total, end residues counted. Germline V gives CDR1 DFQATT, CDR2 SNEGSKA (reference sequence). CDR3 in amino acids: CSARLQGVVVL.

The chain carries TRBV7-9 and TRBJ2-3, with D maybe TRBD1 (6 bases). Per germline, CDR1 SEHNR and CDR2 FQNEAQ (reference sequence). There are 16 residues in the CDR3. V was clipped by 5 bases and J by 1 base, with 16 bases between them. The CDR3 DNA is TGTGCCAGCAGCCCTACAGGGATGGTCGGCACAGATACGCAGTATTTT. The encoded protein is CASSPTGMVGTDTQYF.

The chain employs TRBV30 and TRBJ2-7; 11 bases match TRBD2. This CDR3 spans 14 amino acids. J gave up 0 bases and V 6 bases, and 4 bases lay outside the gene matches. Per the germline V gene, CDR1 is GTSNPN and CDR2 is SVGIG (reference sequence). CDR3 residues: CACRLAGSSYEQYF. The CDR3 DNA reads TGTGCCTGCCGACTAGCGGGGAGCTCCTACGAGCAGTACTTC.

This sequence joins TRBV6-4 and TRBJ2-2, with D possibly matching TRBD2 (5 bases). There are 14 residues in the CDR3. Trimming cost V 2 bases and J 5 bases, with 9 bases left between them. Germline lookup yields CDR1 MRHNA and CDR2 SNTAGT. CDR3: CASSDGSETGELFF. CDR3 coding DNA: TGTGCCAGCAGTGACGGGAGTGAGACCGGGGAGCTGTTTTTT.

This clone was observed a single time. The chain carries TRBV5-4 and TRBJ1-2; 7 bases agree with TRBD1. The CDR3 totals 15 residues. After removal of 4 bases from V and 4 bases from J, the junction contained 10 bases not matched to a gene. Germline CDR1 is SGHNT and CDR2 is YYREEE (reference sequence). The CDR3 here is CASSNGQVNVYGYTF. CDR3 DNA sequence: TGTGCCAGCAGCAACGGACAGGTTAACGTCTATGGCTACACCTTC.

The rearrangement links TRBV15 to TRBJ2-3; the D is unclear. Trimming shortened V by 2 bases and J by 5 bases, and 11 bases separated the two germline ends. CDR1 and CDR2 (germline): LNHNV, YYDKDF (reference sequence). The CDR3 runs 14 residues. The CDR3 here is CATSRPLSGDTQYF. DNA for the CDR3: TGTGCCACCAGCAGACCCCTGTCCGGAGATACGCAGTATTTT.

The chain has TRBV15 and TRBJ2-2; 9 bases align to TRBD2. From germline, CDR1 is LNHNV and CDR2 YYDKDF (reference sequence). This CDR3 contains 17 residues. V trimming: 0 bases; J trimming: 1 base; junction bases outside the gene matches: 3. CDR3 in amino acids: CATSRDRLAVNTGELFF. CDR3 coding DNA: TGTGCCACCAGCAGAGATAGACTAGCGGTGAACACCGGGGAGCTGTTTTTT.